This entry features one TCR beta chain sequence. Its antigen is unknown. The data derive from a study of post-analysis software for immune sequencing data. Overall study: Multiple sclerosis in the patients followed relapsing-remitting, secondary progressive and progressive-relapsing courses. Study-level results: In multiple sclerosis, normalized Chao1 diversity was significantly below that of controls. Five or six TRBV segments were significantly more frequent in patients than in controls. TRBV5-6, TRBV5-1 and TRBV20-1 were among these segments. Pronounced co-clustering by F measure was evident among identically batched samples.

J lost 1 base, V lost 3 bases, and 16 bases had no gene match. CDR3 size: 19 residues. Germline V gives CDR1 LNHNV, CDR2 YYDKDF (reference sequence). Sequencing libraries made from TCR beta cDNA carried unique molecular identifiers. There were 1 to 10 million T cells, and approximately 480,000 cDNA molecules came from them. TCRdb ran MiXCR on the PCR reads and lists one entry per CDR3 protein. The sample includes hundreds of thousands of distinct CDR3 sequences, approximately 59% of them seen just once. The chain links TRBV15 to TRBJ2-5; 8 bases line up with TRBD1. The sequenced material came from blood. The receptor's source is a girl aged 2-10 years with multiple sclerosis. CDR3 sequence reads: CATSRVGTGDLWGQETQYF. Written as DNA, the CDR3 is TGTGCCACCAGCAGGGTCGGGACAGGTGACCTCTGGGGCCAAGAGACCCAGTACTTC.